This T cell receptor beta chain was recovered during a study of T cells in Graves' hyperthyroidism and ophthalmopathy. Study-wide results and limits: Most expanded thyroid clonotypes above 0.001 also appeared in blood. In validation, the model predicted ophthalmopathy. These predictions came a median about 6.8 months before onset. Ophthalmopathy was told apart from stable hyperthyroidism by a 13 V-J model.

It was RNA transcripts that yielded the amplified TCR beta CDR3 regions. First-round RT-PCR with HTBI primers amplified the TCR CDR3 region. In TCRdb, the multiplex PCR reads were re-called with MiXCR into one record per CDR3 protein. The table includes roughly 720,000 distinct CDR3 sequences, roughly 17% detected once. Lactation, pregnancy, other autoimmune disease or uncontrolled infection excluded patients. Turning to this clonotype: Its antigen is not known.

This clonotype originated in a man aged 45-65 years with Graves' hyperthyroidism. Sample: blood.

The CDR3 coding sequence is TGCGCCAGCAGCCACAGGGGACTGCCTGGAAACACCATATATTTT. This encodes CASSHRGLPGNTIYF. This chain connects TRBV4-1 to TRBJ1-3; D perhaps matches TRBD1 (6 bases). Germline V lookup: CDR1 MGHRA, CDR2 YSYEKL. Trimming removed 3 bases at V and 2 bases at J, with 11 bases between. This CDR3 region has 15 residues.